This T cell receptor beta chain is from a study of cytomegalovirus exposure and HLA in healthy donors. The trim removed 8 bases at V and 3 bases at J, leaving 6 bases unmatched. The CDR3 is 13 amino acids. Looked up from germline, CDR1 is GTSNPN and CDR2 is SVGIG (reference sequence). Primers included in the PCR were 60 Vbeta and 13 Jbeta primers. The table came from immunoSEQ multiplex PCR; TCRdb's copy has only in-frame clones and leaves some out. The sample includes 45,000 to 60,000 clones. This chain joins TRBV30 and TRBJ2-7; 11 positions agree with TRBD1. This TCR was sampled from a woman between 35 and 50 years old in good health and CMV-seronegative. The sample taken for sequencing was PBMCs. The CDR3 loop reads CAGRTGGVYEQYF. As DNA, the CDR3 is TGTGCCGGCAGGACAGGGGGCGTCTACGAGCAGTACTTC.